Following are 31 T cell receptor beta chains from one sample sequenced in a study of identifying expanded T cells in peripheral blood. Clones were sequenced by immunoSEQ multiplex PCR, and TCRdb holds only the in-frame ones, with some missing. Among about 110,000 clones listed, around nine tenths were seen once. Sequenced material: blood. Receptors were obtained from a person aged 18 to 69 in good health.

V and J are TRBV2 and TRBJ2-2; 7 nucleotides line up with TRBD1. CDR3 length equals 16 residues. The germline gives CDR1 SNHLY, CDR2 FYNNEI. The ends lost 6 bases at V and 2 bases at J; junction bases unmatched: 9. The DNA of the CDR3 is TGTGCCAGCAGCCCTCCTGACAGGGCCAACACCGGGGAGCTGTTTTTT. Protein: CASSPPDRANTGELFF.

This clone showed up just once. CDR3 bases: TGTGCCAGCAGTTATGAAGGTATTCGGGCCAACGTCCTGACTTTC. Protein: CASSYEGIRANVLTF. The chain employs TRBV6-5 and TRBJ2-6; no clear D gene. The CDR3 is 15 amino acids. V lost 3 bases and J 5 bases, leaving 11 bases between the germline ends. CDR1 is MNHEY, CDR2 SVGAGI, per germline.

V usage is TRBV29-1 and J usage is TRBJ2-6; D is perhaps TRBD1 (5 bases). The length of the CDR3 is 16 residues. Germline V CDR1 and CDR2: SQVTM, ANQGSEA. The V end was cut by 4 bases, the J end by 0 bases, with 13 bases between. The CDR3 is CSVGGDRHSGANVLTF. For the CDR3, the DNA is TGCAGCGTTGGAGGAGACAGACACTCTGGGGCCAACGTCCTGACTTTC.

The chain uses TRBV6-5 and TRBJ2-3; D might be TRBD2 (5 bases). Deletions cut 0 bases from V and 4 bases from J, with 14 bases between. The CDR3 contains 16 residues. Germline-derived CDR1 and CDR2 are MNHEY and SVGAGI. CDR3 region: CASSYSVAPGADTQYF. In DNA, the CDR3 is TGTGCCAGCAGTTACTCAGTAGCGCCCGGGGCAGATACGCAGTATTTT.

The chain combines TRBV11-2 with TRBJ2-7; weak D call: TRBD1 (5 bases). This CDR3 spans 15 amino acids. V shed 1 base and J shed 2 bases, with 12 bases lying between them. In germline, CDR1 is SGHAT, CDR2 FQNNGV. CDR3 coding DNA: TGTGCCAGCAGCTTAGTTTTCGCAGGGACCTACGAGCAGTACTTC. Protein product: CASSLVFAGTYEQYF.

The chain combines TRBV19 with TRBJ2-7; tentatively, D is TRBD1 (5 bases). The V and J ends lost 6 bases and 3 bases respectively, with 18 bases between them. Germline CDR1 and CDR2: LNHDA and SQIVND (reference sequence). The length of the CDR3 is 15 residues. The CDR3 DNA is TGTGCCAGTAGCCGCCAGGGTTACCCCATCTACGAGCAGTACTTC. This sequence encodes CASSRQGYPIYEQYF.

The J gene is TRBJ2-7, the V gene TRBV29-1; 11 bases fit TRBD1. Germline CDR1 and CDR2: SQVTM and ANQGSEA. This CDR3 comprises 14 residues. J lost 4 bases, V lost 3 bases, and 5 bases had no gene match. CDR3 in amino acids: CSVDLGTGGYEQYF. For the CDR3, the DNA is TGCAGCGTTGATCTCGGGACAGGGGGATACGAGCAGTACTTC.

The CDR3 here is CASRHNRGNRGTQYF. CDR3 DNA sequence: TGTGCCAGCAGGCACAACAGGGGGAATAGGGGGACCCAGTACTTC. The rearrangement uses TRBV28 and TRBJ2-5; TRBD1 agrees at 8 bases. The germline CDR1 and CDR2 sequences are MDHEN and SYDVKM. The CDR3 consists of 15 residues. V lost 6 bases, J lost 7 bases, and 13 bases stayed unmatched.

The chain combines TRBV5-6 with TRBJ2-7; D possibly uses TRBD1 or TRBD2 (5 bases each). The CDR3 is 12 residues long. The V gene lost 5 bases and the J gene lost 11 bases, with 17 bases spanning the gap. Germline V CDR1 and CDR2: SGHDT, YYEEEE. In DNA, the CDR3 is TGTGCCAGCAGGGGACCGGGACCAAGGGAGTACTTC. It yields the protein CASRGPGPREYF.

This rearrangement joins TRBV7-2 to TRBJ2-7; the match to TRBD2 covers 11 bases. V trimming: 4 bases; J trimming: 4 bases; junction bases outside the gene matches: 6. CDR1 and CDR2 from the germline V gene are SGHTA and FQGNSA. The CDR3 runs 15 residues. The CDR3 reads CASSSRLAGQYEQYF. DNA for the CDR3: TGTGCCAGCAGCTCCCGACTAGCGGGGCAGTACGAGCAGTACTTC.

The rearrangement uses TRBV7-9 and TRBJ2-5; no firm D call. Germline V gene data show CDR1 as SEHNR and CDR2 as FQNEAQ (reference sequence). This CDR3 spans 15 amino acids. V lost 5 bases and J lost 4, with 17 bases in between. CDR3 region: CASSPRFVGSETQYF. CDR3 coding DNA: TGTGCCAGCAGCCCAAGGTTTGTAGGGTCAGAGACCCAGTACTTC.

V usage is TRBV13 and J usage is TRBJ2-7, with D uncertain. V lost 3 bases, J lost 3 bases, and 3 bases lay in between. CDR1 and CDR2 (germline): PRHDT, FYEKMQ (reference sequence). This CDR3 comprises 11 residues. CDR3 coding DNA: TGTGCCAGCAGCTTCCTCTACGAGCAGTACTTC. The encoded protein is CASSFLYEQYF.

V is TRBV5-6 and J is TRBJ1-2; tentatively, D is TRBD1 (5 bases). Germline CDR1 is SGHDT and CDR2 is YYEEEE. V lost 4 bases, J lost 3 bases, and 16 bases lay in between. The CDR3 is 15 amino acids. The CDR3 loop reads CASSPGAGRDYGYTF. As DNA, the CDR3 is TGTGCCAGCAGCCCCGGGGCAGGGAGAGACTATGGCTACACCTTC.

The chain joins TRBV13 to TRBJ2-2; 9 bases map to TRBD2. Germline V gene lookup returns CDR1 PRHDT and CDR2 FYEKMQ (reference sequence). V dropped 5 bases and J dropped 6; count of bases not matched to a gene: 7. This CDR3 has 15 residues. CDR3 residues: CASSPGGGAPGELFF. The DNA of the CDR3 is TGTGCCAGCAGCCCCGGCGGGGGGGCCCCCGGGGAGCTGTTTTTT.

The J gene is TRBJ2-1, the V gene TRBV4-3; D is possibly TRBD2 (6 bases). Trimming shortened V by 4 bases and J by 0 bases, and 22 bases separated the two germline ends. CDR3 length: 19 residues. Germline CDR1 is LGHNA and CDR2 is YSLEER. The CDR3 region has the DNA TGCGCCAGCAGCCTGTATATTACGGGGGAACATAGCTCCTACAATGAGCAGTTCTTC. Its translation: CASSLYITGEHSSYNEQFF.

The chain is built from TRBV7-9 and TRBJ1-5; D not certain. V was clipped by 5 bases and J by 6 bases, with 17 bases between them. Germline CDR1 SEHNR, CDR2 FQNEAQ (reference sequence). The CDR3 runs 15 residues. For the CDR3, the DNA is TGTGCCAGCAGCCCAGGATTGGGAGAAGGTCAGCCCCAGCATTTT. This encodes CASSPGLGEGQPQHF.

This clone was recorded once. The chain has TRBV7-2 and TRBJ1-1, with D unclear. The CDR3 length is 14 residues. Trimming stripped 6 bases from V and 4 bases from J, with 15 bases between. Germline V gene sequence: CDR1 SGHTA, CDR2 FQGNSA. DNA of the CDR3: TGTGCCAGCAGTCTCGGGCGGTTGGGCACTGAAGCTTTCTTT. Residues: CASSLGRLGTEAFF.

The rearrangement links TRBV18 to TRBJ2-3; D unresolved. V was pared by 2 bases and J by 5 bases, with 11 bases between. Germline CDR1 KGHSH, CDR2 LQKENI. The CDR3 consists of 14 residues. CDR3 region: CASSPRNGLDTQYF. CDR3 sequence (DNA): TGTGCCAGCTCACCAAGAAATGGGTTAGATACGCAGTATTTT.

The chain combines TRBV7-9 with TRBJ1-3; D gene ambiguous. The V end was cut by 2 bases, the J end by 3 bases, with 2 bases between. The CDR3 spans 12 residues. Germline CDR1 reads SEHNR; CDR2 reads FQNEAQ (reference sequence). CDR3 DNA: TGTGCCAGCAGCTTACTTGGAAACACCATATATTTT. Amino acid sequence: CASSLLGNTIYF.

The chain employs TRBV4-3 and TRBJ2-7, with D maybe TRBD2 (6 bases). Germline CDR1 and CDR2: LGHNA and YSLEER. CDR3 length: 18 amino acids. V lost 0 bases to trimming and J lost 4 bases, with 22 bases between them. CDR3 protein: CASSQEGGVAGRGYEQYF. CDR3 coding DNA: TGCGCCAGCAGCCAAGAGGGCGGGGTTGCAGGGAGAGGTTACGAGCAGTACTTC.

V usage is TRBV2 and J usage is TRBJ1-5; D remains ambiguous. Germline loops: CDR1 SNHLY, CDR2 FYNNEI. The CDR3 contains 13 residues. V lost 7 bases and J 4 bases, leaving 11 bases between the germline ends. CDR3 DNA: TGTGCCAGCACCCTGATCCTGAATCAGCCCCAGCATTTT. Protein: CASTLILNQPQHF. The full variable domain, completed using reference TRBV2 and TRBJ1-5, is EPEVTQTPSHQVTQMGQEVILRCVPISNHLYFYWYRQILGQKVEFLVSFYNNEISEKSEIFDDQFSVERPDGSNFTLKIRSTKLEDSAMYFCASTLILNQPQHFGDGTRLSIL.

The chain combines TRBV12-5 with TRBJ1-5; D is undetermined. The V end was cut by 1 base, the J end by 5 bases, with 3 bases between. The CDR3 length is 12 residues. The germline V gene has CDR1 LGHNT and CDR2 FRNRAP. This CDR3 reads CASGLGDQPQHF. The CDR3, as DNA: TGTGCTAGTGGTTTGGGGGATCAGCCCCAGCATTTT.

This chain links TRBV6-5 with TRBJ2-7; TRBD1 agrees at 8 bases. CDR1 and CDR2 (germline): MNHEY, SVGAGI. This CDR3 comprises 14 residues. The V segment lost 6 bases and the J segment 7 bases; nucleotides outside the gene matches: 11. CDR3 coding DNA: TGTGCCAGCAGCCCACAGGGGGACCTACTAGAGCAGTACTTC. It yields the protein CASSPQGDLLEQYF.

The chain recombines TRBV28 with TRBJ1-4; TRBD1 is a possible D gene (5 bases). The CDR3 covers 16 residues. V was clipped by 6 bases and J by 4 bases, with 18 bases between them. CDR1 MDHEN and CDR2 SYDVKM come from the germline V gene. Here the CDR3 DNA reads TGTGCCAGCAGATTAACTAGACAGCGACTTAATGAAAAACTGTTTTTT. Protein: CASRLTRQRLNEKLFF.

This clone was seen only once. The V and J genes are TRBV7-9 and TRBJ2-2, with D uncertain. The CDR3 runs 15 residues. V was pared by 1 base and J by 1 base, with 7 bases between. Per the germline V gene, CDR1 is SEHNR and CDR2 is FQNEAQ (reference sequence). The CDR3 sequence is CASSLDGWNTGELFF. CDR3 coding DNA: TGTGCCAGCAGCTTAGACGGGTGGAACACCGGGGAGCTGTTTTTT.

The rearrangement links TRBV7-9 to TRBJ2-1; D is uncertain. V was shortened by 1 base and J by 4 bases, with 11 bases between the two germline ends. Looked up from germline, CDR1 is SEHNR and CDR2 is FQNEAQ (reference sequence). The length of the CDR3 is 15 residues. CDR3 sequence (DNA): TGTGCCAGCAGCTTAGAGTGGGTAAAGTACAATGAGCAGTTCTTC. This codes for CASSLEWVKYNEQFF.

The chain is built from TRBV7-7 and TRBJ1-4; D gene ambiguous. The CDR3 is 14 amino acids. The germline V gene has CDR1 SSHAT and CDR2 FNYEAQ (reference sequence). Trimming cost V 5 bases and J 8 bases, with 15 bases left between them. DNA of the CDR3: TGTGCCAGCAGCCCGTCCCCCTCTGGCGAAAAACTGTTTTTT. Translating gives CASSPSPSGEKLFF.

The chain combines TRBV13 with TRBJ2-1; D is perhaps TRBD2 (5 bases). V shed 5 bases and J shed 0 bases, with 11 bases lying between them. Germline CDR1 PRHDT, CDR2 FYEKMQ (reference sequence). This CDR3 contains 15 residues. CDR3 in DNA: TGTGCCAGCAGCCCCGGGGAGAGCTCCTACAATGAGCAGTTCTTC. This translates into CASSPGESSYNEQFF.

The chain carries TRBV7-8 and TRBJ1-5, with no clear D. CDR3 length: 17 amino acids. CDR1 is SGHVS, CDR2 FQNEAQ, per germline. Trimming stripped 2 bases from V and 2 bases from J, with 16 bases between. The CDR3, as DNA: TGTGCCAGCAGCTTATTAGTACTCGGGGTCGGCAATCAGCCCCAGCATTTT. This translates into CASSLLVLGVGNQPQHF.

The chain carries TRBV6-5 and TRBJ1-2, with D perhaps TRBD1 (5 bases). V was pared by 7 bases and J by 4 bases, with 13 bases between. The V gene's germline CDR1 is MNHEY and CDR2 SVGAGI. This CDR3 spans 13 amino acids. The CDR3 region has the DNA TGTGCCAGCACCCCGGGACGGCCCTATGGCTACACCTTC. As protein: CASTPGRPYGYTF.

V usage is TRBV5-1 and J usage is TRBJ2-7, with D perhaps assigned TRBD1 or TRBD2 (5 bases each). The CDR3 is 18 residues long. Trimming stripped 4 bases from V and 3 bases from J, with 26 bases between. From germline, CDR1 is SGHRS and CDR2 YFSETQ. The DNA of the CDR3 is TGCGCCAGCAGCCGAGGGGACCTCGGGCTAGAGGCCATCTACGAGCAGTACTTC. Protein sequence: CASSRGDLGLEAIYEQYF.